This T cell receptor (beta chain) comes out of a study of T cells expressing NK-cell markers. CDR1 KGHSH and CDR2 LQKENI come from the germline V gene. The CDR3 has 14 residues. TCRdb reanalyzed the 5' RACE reads, giving one entry per CDR3 protein sequence and no DNA. Its table records about 380,000 distinct CDR3 sequences. Material for sequencing was blood T cells: a sorted CD56 or NKG2C T cell subset, CD4+ or CD8+ T cells, or bulk PBMC T cells (not recorded which). The sequence derives from a man aged 18-70 years in good health. V usage is TRBV18 and J usage is TRBJ1-1. The CDR3 is CASSPVGGSTEAFF.